This T cell receptor beta chain was obtained from a study of cytomegalovirus exposure and HLA in healthy donors. Study-wide results and limits: The dataset shows that most TCR sequences were rare, while some public TCRs occurred in many donors. Previously analyzed data showed that most TCR beta V segments were productive at a frequency of about 87% or about 30%.

This PCR relied on a set of 60 Vbeta primers and 13 Jbeta primers. Profiling relied on immunoSEQ multiplex PCR, and the TCRdb table lists in-frame clones only, not all of them. The table has more than 95,000 clones, 75% to 85% seen once; the top ten hold more than 7%. Germline V CDR1 and CDR2: SNHLY, FYNNEI. The CDR3 length is 14 residues. The J segment lost 2 bases and the V segment lost 3 bases, leaving 3 bases of the junction unmatched. As concerns this clone: Its cognate antigen is unknown.

This receptor was obtained from a woman aged 45-65 years in good health and CMV-seropositive. The chain carries TRBV2 and TRBJ2-5, with 7 bases identical to TRBD1. The specimen was PBMCs. The CDR3 here is CASSEGTVQETQYF. CDR3 coding DNA: TGTGCCAGCAGTGAGGGGACAGTACAAGAGACCCAGTACTTC.